These 5 T cell receptor beta chains were all obtained from the same sample, sequenced in a study of cytomegalovirus exposure and HLA in healthy donors. The PCR made use of 60 Vbeta and 13 Jbeta primers. Sequencing was performed with immunoSEQ multiplex PCR; in TCRdb, only in-frame clones are kept and a portion is missing. The data contain about 180,000 clones, around 74% of them singletons. Sequencing used PBMCs. The receptor set was obtained from a male donor in good health and CMV-seronegative.

This clone occurred a few times. The V gene is TRBV6-5, the J gene TRBJ1-5; 9 bases agree with TRBD1. V lost 6 bases and J lost 4; bases outside the gene matches: 7. The germline V gene encodes CDR1 MNHEY and CDR2 SVGAGI. The CDR3 has 15 amino acids. CDR3 loop: CASSGQGRGNQPQHF. The DNA of the CDR3 is TGTGCCAGCAGCGGACAGGGGAGAGGAAATCAGCCCCAGCATTTT.

The V gene is TRBV30, the J gene TRBJ1-5; 7 bases match TRBD1. This CDR3 has 13 amino acids. Losses at the gene ends were 5 bases for V and 6 bases for J; bases not matched to a gene: 7. Germline CDR1 GTSNPN, CDR2 SVGIG (reference sequence). The DNA of the CDR3 is TGTGCCTGGGGGTACCAGGGGGGTCAGCCCCAGCATTTT. Residues: CAWGYQGGQPQHF.

The chain carries TRBV27 and TRBJ2-3; D possibly corresponds to TRBD1 (5 bases). The germline gives CDR1 MNHEY, CDR2 SMNVEV (reference sequence). The CDR3 contains 13 residues. Trimming removed 5 bases from V and 0 bases from J, with 6 bases in between. The CDR3 DNA reads TGTGCCAGCAGTCCAGGGAGCACAGATACGCAGTATTTT. Residues: CASSPGSTDTQYF.

V and J are TRBV15 and TRBJ1-2, with TRBD1 as a possible D gene (6 bases). Trimming left V 4 bases short and J 9 bases short, with 18 bases between. CDR1 is LNHNV, CDR2 YYDKDF, per germline (reference sequence). This CDR3 has 14 residues. CDR3 protein: CATSTPNRRGSYTF. DNA for the CDR3: TGTGCCACCAGCACCCCCAACCGTAGGGGGAGCTACACCTTC.

The chain recombines TRBV11-2 with TRBJ1-1, with D maybe TRBD1 (6 bases). V was pared by 4 bases and J by 0 bases, with 15 bases between. This CDR3 is built from 16 residues. The germline CDR1 and CDR2 sequences are SGHAT and FQNNGV. CDR3 region: CASSSGGADMNTEAFF. The CDR3 region has the DNA TGTGCCAGCAGCTCCGGGGGGGCTGATATGAACACTGAAGCTTTCTTT.